The 12 T cell receptor beta chains presented below share a single source sample, sequenced in a study of T cell changes during pregnancy in multiple sclerosis. Method: immunoSEQ multiplex PCR; TCRdb's copy keeps in-frame clones and lacks some. The data contain 25,000 to 30,000 clones, about 89% of them seen just once; the ten biggest clones take up less than 8%. This sample comprised CD8+ T cells from peripheral blood mononuclear cells, obtained after pregnancy. All receptors come from a female donor with multiple sclerosis, enrolled in a pregnancy study.

The V gene is TRBV7-5, the J gene TRBJ1-5. TRBV7-5 is termed a pseudogene. The CDR3 extends over 18 amino acids. The CDR3 DNA sequence: TGTGCCAGAAGCGAATCAACAAAAGGAGGGGCCAGCAATCAGCCCCAGCATTTT. Its translation is CARSESTKGGASNQPQHF.

This clone was picked up a small number of times. The chain joins TRBV10-3 to TRBJ2-3, with D tentatively TRBD1 (5 bases). Germline loops: CDR1 ENHRY, CDR2 SYGVKD. V was shortened by 7 bases and J by 7 bases, with 18 bases between the two germline ends. The CDR3 is made up of 14 amino acids. CDR3 nucleotide sequence: TGTGCCATCATGCCCCAGGGCGATAGGAATACGCAGTATTTT. The encoded protein is CAIMPQGDRNTQYF.

This chain connects TRBV5-1 to TRBJ2-2; 9 bases are a match to TRBD2. The CDR3 loop spans 16 amino acids. Germline loops: CDR1 SGHRS, CDR2 YFSETQ. V shed 4 bases and J 3 bases; nucleotides not matched to a gene: 7. The CDR3 sequence: CASSPGLASYTGELFF. The CDR3 region has the DNA TGCGCCAGCAGCCCGGGACTAGCATCGTACACCGGGGAGCTGTTTTTT.

The CDR3: CASSFTGRGGGLGNQPQHF. CDR3 sequence (DNA): TGTGCCAGCAGTTTCACTGGTCGGGGGGGAGGTTTGGGCAATCAGCCCCAGCATTTT. The chain joins TRBV28 to TRBJ1-5; a possible D gene is TRBD1 (5 bases). Germline CDR1 is MDHEN and CDR2 is SYDVKM. Trimming cost V 3 bases and J 2 bases, with 23 bases left between them. The CDR3 is 19 amino acids.

J is TRBJ1-2 and V is TRBV30; a possible D gene is TRBD1 (6 bases). The germline V gene encodes CDR1 GTSNPN and CDR2 SVGIG (reference sequence). The CDR3 runs to 14 residues. V shed 2 bases and J shed 3 bases, with 13 bases lying between them. CDR3 sequence: CAWSPWGGDYGYTF. The DNA of the CDR3 is TGTGCCTGGAGTCCATGGGGGGGCGACTATGGCTACACCTTC.

This rearrangement joins TRBV19 to TRBJ2-7; weak D call: TRBD2 (9 bases). V was trimmed by 5 bases and J by 4 bases, leaving 36 bases between them. The CDR3 sequence is 21 residues long. The germline V gene encodes CDR1 LNHDA and CDR2 SQIVND (reference sequence). CDR3: CASSHGTGQLLSSGIRYEQYF. In DNA, the CDR3 is TGTGCCAGTAGTCACGGGACAGGCCAGCTCCTTTCTAGCGGGATACGGTACGAGCAGTACTTC.

CDR3: CASSRGAGLERGTEAFF. In nucleotides, the CDR3 is TGTGCCAGCAGCCGAGGAGCGGGGCTCGAAAGGGGCACTGAAGCTTTCTTT. The chain has TRBV7-6 and TRBJ1-1, with a weak D call TRBD1 (5 bases). Per the germline V gene, CDR1 is SGHVS and CDR2 is FNYEAQ. Trimming stripped 5 bases from V and 4 bases from J, with 23 bases between. The length of the CDR3 is 17 residues.

This clone was found once. This chain joins TRBV2 and TRBJ1-2; no clear D gene. Per the germline V gene, CDR1 is SNHLY and CDR2 is FYNNEI. This CDR3 has 13 residues. V shed 6 bases and J shed 6 bases, with 14 bases lying between them. The CDR3 coding sequence is TGTGCCAGCAGGGCGGGCCGTAAAGATGGCTACACCTTC. This sequence encodes CASRAGRKDGYTF.

This chain uses TRBV6-5 with TRBJ2-1, with 8 bases aligning to TRBD2. J gave up 2 bases and V 2 bases, and 5 bases lay outside the gene matches. Germline V CDR1 and CDR2: MNHEY, SVGAGI. CDR3 length: 16 amino acids. The CDR3 loop is CASSYSDGRAYNEQFF. CDR3 nucleotide sequence: TGTGCCAGCAGTTACAGTGACGGGAGGGCCTACAATGAGCAGTTCTTC.

Judged by abundance, this clone is medium-sized. V gene TRBV7-6 combines with J gene TRBJ2-7; 11 bases match TRBD2. Germline CDR1 reads SGHVS; CDR2 reads FNYEAQ. CDR3 size: 15 residues. V shed 2 bases and J 4 bases; nucleotides not matched to a gene: 4. The CDR3, as DNA: TGTGCCAGCAGCTTAAAAACTAGCGGGAGTTACGAGCAGTACTTC. Translation: CASSLKTSGSYEQYF. The full variable domain, rest sourced from reference TRBV7-6 and TRBJ2-7, is GAGVSQSPRYKVTKRGQDVALRCDPISGHVSLYWYRQALGQGPEFLTYFNYEAQQDKSGLPNDRFSAERPEGSISTLTIQRTEQRDSAMYRCASSLKTSGSYEQYFGPGTRLTVT.

The rearrangement joins TRBV11-2 to TRBJ2-7; D perhaps matches TRBD2 (5 bases). Germline loops: CDR1 SGHAT, CDR2 FQNNGV. V lost 5 bases and J lost 4, with 9 bases in between. The CDR3 has 12 residues. The CDR3 region has the DNA TGTGCCAGCAGCCAGCGGCCATACGAGCAGTACTTC. Amino acids: CASSQRPYEQYF.

The gene calls are TRBV4-3 and TRBJ2-3, with D possibly matching TRBD1 (6 bases). The CDR3 has 16 amino acids. V was clipped by 0 bases and J by 3 bases, with 13 bases between them. Germline values: CDR1 LGHNA, CDR2 YSLEER. The CDR3 nucleotides read TGCGCCAGCAGCCAAGATTGGGGCAGGGGAACAGATACGCAGTATTTT. This gives the protein CASSQDWGRGTDTQYF.